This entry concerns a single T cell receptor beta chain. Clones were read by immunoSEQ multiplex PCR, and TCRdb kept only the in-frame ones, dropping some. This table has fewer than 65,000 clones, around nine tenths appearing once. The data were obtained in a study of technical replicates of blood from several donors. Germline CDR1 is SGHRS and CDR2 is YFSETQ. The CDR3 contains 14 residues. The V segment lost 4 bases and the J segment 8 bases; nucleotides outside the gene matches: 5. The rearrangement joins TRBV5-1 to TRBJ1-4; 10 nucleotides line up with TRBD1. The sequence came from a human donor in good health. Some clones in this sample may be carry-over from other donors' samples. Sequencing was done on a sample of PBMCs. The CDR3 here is CASSEGQGREKLFF. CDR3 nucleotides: TGCGCCAGCAGCGAGGGACAGGGGAGGGAAAAACTGTTTTTT.